This record covers a single T cell receptor (beta chain). Its antigen is currently unknown. The CDR3 consists of 16 residues. CDR1 and CDR2 (germline): MNHNS, SASEGT. Trimming took off 1 base at V and 6 bases at J, with 16 bases between the two ends. Nominally healthy donors provided the samples, though records likely missed some immune exposures. The data belong to a study of cytomegalovirus exposure and HLA in healthy donors. Study-wide findings and caveats: Previously analyzed data showed that most TCR beta V segments were productive at a frequency of about 90% or about 30%.

PCR amplification relied on 60 Vbeta primers (plus 13 Jbeta primers). The assay was immunoSEQ multiplex PCR, and TCRdb's table has in-frame clones only and misses some. The table lists about 150,000 clones, 70% to 90% of them singletons, with more than 2% in the top ten. The V gene is TRBV6-1, the J gene TRBJ2-1; no reliable D call. Sequencing used PBMCs. The source of this sequence is a woman between 18 and 29 years old in good health and CMV-seronegative. CDR3 in amino acids: CASSEGPGLYGNEQFF. The CDR3 DNA reads as TGTGCCAGCAGTGAAGGGCCAGGCCTATATGGCAATGAGCAGTTCTTC.